Included here is one T cell receptor beta chain sequence, with context. The sample belongs to a study of PD-1 blockade in classical Hodgkin lymphoma. TCRdb keeps only in-frame clones here, not all; method: immunoSEQ multiplex PCR. This sample carries 72,000 or so clones, approximately 94% of them seen once, and the ten largest clones take 7.5% to 9.5%. Each patient's relapse followed autologous stem cell transplantation, and brentuximab vedotin exposure varied. The specimen comprised peripheral blood mononuclear cells (PBMCs), sampled at baseline. This clonotype was obtained from a human donor with classical Hodgkin lymphoma.

The DNA for the CDR3 is TGTGCCAGCAGCCCAAAACTAGCCACCGGGGAGCTGTTTTTT. This translates into CASSPKLATGELFF. The chain has TRBV9 and TRBJ2-2; D possibly corresponds to TRBD2 (6 bases). V lost 4 bases and J lost 4, with 11 bases in between. The CDR3 covers 14 residues. CDR1 and CDR2 (germline): SGDLS, YYNGEE. The full variable domain, completed using reference TRBV9 and TRBJ2-2, is DSGVTQTPKHLITATGQRVTLRCSPRSGDLSVYWYQQSLDQGLQFLIQYYNGEERAKGNILERFSAQQFPDLHSELNLSSLELGDSALYFCASSPKLATGELFFGEGSRLTVL.